This T cell receptor (beta chain) was observed in a study of blood T cells in healthy people across ages. Findings of the study overall: TCR beta diversity correlated strongly with naive T cell percentage. It was held that the diversity estimates obtained from one million T cells were underestimates.

Healthy individuals of Caucasian origin from Russia, aged about 6 to 100, served as donors. This clonotype was seen a few times. What it recognizes is unknown. This CDR3 contains 17 residues. Germline V CDR1 and CDR2: MNHEY, SMNVEV (reference sequence). V shed 4 bases and J 0 bases; nucleotides not matched to a gene: 8. A second about 7 to 11 cycle PCR used barcoded and J-beta primers. Each single sample gave us at least 2.5 million CDR3-containing paired-end reads. Via MiXCR, TCRdb re-called the 5' RACE reads, giving one row per CDR3 protein. The repertoire includes some 1.8 million distinct CDR3 sequences, approximately 39% of them detected once, and 20% to 25% sits in the top ten.

This sequence joins TRBV27 and TRBJ1-4; 7 bases line up with TRBD1. The sequenced material came from blood. The source is a human donor in good health. The CDR3 region has the DNA TGTGCCAGCAGTTCCCGGACAGGCCCTGCAACTAATGAAAAACTGTTTTTT. Translating gives CASSSRTGPATNEKLFF.